This TCR beta chain was obtained from a study of cytomegalovirus exposure and HLA in healthy donors. PCR primers comprised 60 Vbeta and 13 Jbeta primers. Profiled with immunoSEQ multiplex PCR; TCRdb holds only in-frame clones, not every one. Seen in this sample are around 64,000 clones; the ten most common clones hold 2% to 2.5%. On this clone itself: Its antigen is undetermined.

CDR1 is SGHTA and CDR2 is FQGNSA in the germline V gene. V dropped 1 base and J dropped 0 bases, with 10 bases sitting between them. The CDR3 is 15 amino acids. The study's findings and limits: A link between a missense DCLRE1C variant and TCR beta V- and J-gene trimming emerged from a later analysis.

The chain is built from TRBV7-2 and TRBJ2-7, with D unclear. This TCR was recovered from a female donor in good health and CMV-seropositive. Sequences were obtained from PBMCs. The chain's CDR3 is CASSLGAVSSYEQYF. CDR3 in DNA: TGTGCCAGCAGCTTAGGCGCTGTAAGCTCCTACGAGCAGTACTTC.